These 10 T cell receptor beta chains came from one sample sequenced in a study of CD8 T cells in ankylosing spondylitis. TCRdb itself ran the 5' RACE reads through MiXCR, one entry per CDR3 protein. The sample records around 330,000 distinct CDR3 sequences, around a tenth being singletons. The specimen sequenced was blood, either unsorted or a sorted T cell fraction (not recorded which). These receptors all stem from a female donor with ankylosing spondylitis or in good health (not recorded which).

This clonotype turned up a few times. J is TRBJ2-2 and V is TRBV7-8; 10 positions match TRBD1. From germline, CDR1 is SGHVS and CDR2 FQNEAQ. V gave up 5 bases and J gave up 5 bases; unmatched junction bases: 8. This CDR3 has 16 amino acids. CDR3 sequence (DNA): TGTGCCAGCAGCGATGACAGGGGGCGTCGGACCGGGGAGCTGTTTTTT. Its translation: CASSDDRGRRTGELFF.

In its sample, this clonotype was seen a few times. This rearrangement joins TRBV12-3 or TRBV12-4 to TRBJ2-6; no clear D gene. V lost 1 base, J lost 0 bases, and 16 bases lay in between. This CDR3 has 19 amino acids. The CDR3 nucleotides read TGTGCCAGCAGTTTAGTCGACTGGAGTCCAAGCTCTGGGGCCAACGTCCTGACTTTC. This translates into CASSLVDWSPSSGANVLTF.

This clonotype was observed at least ten times. V gene TRBV5-1 combines with J gene TRBJ2-1, with TRBD2 identical over 9 bases. The length of the CDR3 is 16 residues. J was trimmed by 1 base and V by 2 bases; bases with no gene match: 4. CDR1 is SGHRS, CDR2 YFSETQ, per germline. The DNA for the CDR3 is TGCGCCAGCAGCTTTGGCGGGAGGGCATCCTACAATGAGCAGTTCTTC. Translated: CASSFGGRASYNEQFF.

This clonotype came up many times. This chain uses TRBV20-1 with TRBJ2-2; 7 bases are a match to TRBD1. V was pared by 6 bases and J by 4 bases, with 11 bases of the junction left unmatched. Germline V lookup: CDR1 DFQATT, CDR2 SNEGSKA (reference sequence). The length of the CDR3 is 15 residues. The CDR3 reads CSAHDRVLPTGELFF. Here the CDR3 DNA reads TGCAGTGCCCACGACAGGGTACTCCCCACCGGGGAGCTGTTTTTT.

This clonotype was observed once. The genes are TRBV10-1 and TRBJ2-2; 7 bases are shared with TRBD1. After removal of 4 bases from V and 0 bases from J, the junction contained 8 bases not matched to a gene. There are 17 residues in the CDR3. Germline CDR1 and CDR2: WNHNN and SYGVQD (reference sequence). CDR3 amino acids: CASSVSRQGPNTGELFF. CDR3 coding DNA: TGCGCCAGCAGTGTGTCCCGACAGGGCCCGAACACCGGGGAGCTGTTTTTT.

To note about this clonotype: This clone may be a read error of a much larger clone one base away. This sequence joins TRBV6-1 and TRBJ2-1; the match to TRBD1 covers 7 bases. J lost 3 bases, V lost 8 bases, and 10 bases had no gene match. Germline CDR1 and CDR2: MNHNS and SASEGT. The CDR3 is 15 residues long. The CDR3 DNA sequence: TGTGCCAGCGACTCCGGACAGGCCCTCTACAATGAGCAGTTCTTC. This gives the protein CASDSGQALYNEQFF.

This clonotype was counted between two and nine times. This chain links TRBV3-1 with TRBJ1-2, with D possibly being TRBD1 (5 bases). CDR1 and CDR2 (germline): LGHDT, YNNKEL (reference sequence). This CDR3 has 14 residues. V dropped 1 base and J dropped 7 bases, with 13 bases sitting between them. DNA for the CDR3: TGTGCCAGCAGCCAAGGACAGCCACGGAGTGGCTACACCTTC. Protein: CASSQGQPRSGYTF.

The table lists this clonotype with many counts. This rearrangement joins TRBV5-1 to TRBJ1-1; D unclear. The ends were cut back, 6 bases at V and 1 base at J, with 10 bases in the middle. This CDR3 has 13 amino acids. Germline V CDR1 and CDR2: SGHRS, YFSETQ. The CDR3 spells CASKGIGNTEAFF. Here the CDR3 DNA reads TGCGCCAGCAAAGGGATTGGGAACACTGAAGCTTTCTTT.

The chain links TRBV3-1 to TRBJ1-2; maybe TRBD1 (6 bases). Per germline, CDR1 LGHDT and CDR2 YNNKEL (reference sequence). Between the trimmed V and J ends, which lost 4 bases and 6 bases, there was a span of 12 bases. This CDR3 spans 13 amino acids. The CDR3 sequence: CASSRGGGDGYTF. The DNA of the CDR3 is TGTGCCAGCAGCCGGGGAGGGGGAGATGGCTACACCTTC.

This clonotype was detected only a few times. The V gene is TRBV27, the J gene TRBJ1-5; D remains unclear. The CDR3 length is 14 residues. Trimming removed 6 bases at V and 5 bases at J, with 14 bases between. Germline CDR1 MNHEY, CDR2 SMNVEV (reference sequence). The CDR3: CASRPQVGDQPQHF. The CDR3 region has the DNA TGTGCCAGCAGACCCCAGGTGGGTGATCAGCCCCAGCATTTT.